The rows below give T cell receptor beta chains drawn from one sample of a study of beta chain features in type 1 diabetes. Method: immunoSEQ multiplex PCR; TCRdb's copy keeps in-frame clones and lacks some. The profile shows some 230,000 clones, 9% to 10% of them singletons. The sequenced material came from naive CD4+ T cells from blood. The receptors were gathered from a woman aged 18-29 years in good health. The CDR3 runs from the conserved cysteine through the conserved F or W. Each record gives: CDR3 DNA, CDR3 protein, D gene, J gene, V gene, clone size. The D gene is left open where the match is weak. Size is omitted from some rows. Given values are once, few, many or a class for expanded clones.

DNA: TGTGCCAGCAGTTACTCCACAGGGGGAGCCGGCGGCTACACCTTC
CDR3: CASSYSTGGAGGYTF
D: TRBD1
J: TRBJ1-2
V: TRBV6-6
size: few

DNA: TGTGCCAGCAGCGTAGTCGGGACAGCTAGGCATGAGCAGTTCTTC
CDR3: CASSVVGTARHEQFF
D: TRBD1
J: TRBJ2-1
V: TRBV9
size: few

DNA: TGCGCCACCTCCCCGGGGGTCCAGGTAGCGACAGATACGCAGTATTTT
CDR3: CATSPGVQVATDTQYF
D: NA
J: TRBJ2-3
V: TRBV5-1
size: NA

DNA: TGCAGCGCCAGAGGGGAGGTGGGGGGCTACACCTTC
CDR3: CSARGEVGGYTF
D: NA
J: TRBJ1-2
V: TRBV29-1
size: NA

DNA: TGTGCCAGCAGTTACTCGCTAAGCTCCTACGAGCAGTACTTC
CDR3: CASSYSLSSYEQYF
D: NA
J: TRBJ2-7
V: TRBV6-5
size: NA

DNA: TGTGCCTGGACGACAGGGTTGAACACTGAAGCTTTCTTT
CDR3: CAWTTGLNTEAFF
D: TRBD1
J: TRBJ1-1
V: TRBV30
size: NA

DNA: TGTGCCAGCAGCACCTGGTTCGGGACAGGGGACACAGATACGCAGTATTTT
CDR3: CASSTWFGTGDTDTQYF
D: TRBD1
J: TRBJ2-3
V: TRBV7-9
size: NA

DNA: TGTGCCAGCAGCTTATCTCTGGCGGGGGTTTCCTACGAGCAGTACTTC
CDR3: CASSLSLAGVSYEQYF
D: TRBD2
J: TRBJ2-7
V: TRBV7-9
size: few

DNA: TGCGCCAGCAGCCAAGATTCACGAGCGCGGGGGGCGGGCACCGGGGAGCTGTTTTTT
CDR3: CASSQDSRARGAGTGELFF
D: TRBD2
J: TRBJ2-2
V: TRBV4-1
size: NA

DNA: TGTGCCAGCAGACCTACAGGGGCCGGGGTGAACGAGCAGTACTTC
CDR3: CASRPTGAGVNEQYF
D: TRBD1
J: TRBJ2-7
V: TRBV5-6
size: few

DNA: TGTGCCAGCAGCGTAGTTGGAGCGGGGGCGGAAGATACGCAGTATTTT
CDR3: CASSVVGAGAEDTQYF
D: TRBD2
J: TRBJ2-3
V: TRBV9
size: few

DNA: TGTGCCAGCAGTGGGGGGACTAGTTCCTACAATGAGCAGTTCTTC
CDR3: CASSGGTSSYNEQFF
D: TRBD2
J: TRBJ2-1
V: TRBV2
size: few

DNA: TGTGCTAGTGGTTTTATTGCGGGGAACACCGGGGAGCTGTTTTTT
CDR3: CASGFIAGNTGELFF
D: NA
J: TRBJ2-2
V: TRBV12-5
size: few

DNA: TGTGCCAGCAGTCTATATCTGAGCTCCTACGAGCAGTACTTC
CDR3: CASSLYLSSYEQYF
D: NA
J: TRBJ2-7
V: TRBV28
size: few

DNA: TGTGCCAGCAGCCAAAGGGGTAGGTCCTACAATGAGCAGTTCTTC
CDR3: CASSQRGRSYNEQFF
D: NA
J: TRBJ2-1
V: TRBV14
size: NA

DNA: TGTGCCATCAGCTTGGACAGGTTCTCTGGAAACACCATATATTTT
CDR3: CAISLDRFSGNTIYF
D: TRBD1
J: TRBJ1-3
V: TRBV10-3
size: NA

DNA: TGTGCCAGCTCGGGGTCGGGGAACCAGCCCCAGCATTTT
CDR3: CASSGSGNQPQHF
D: NA
J: TRBJ1-5
V: TRBV18
size: few

DNA: TGCGCCAGCAGCCAGGTCTCCAACAGCCCGAGAGCTGAAGCTTTCTTT
CDR3: CASSQVSNSPRAEAFF
D: NA
J: TRBJ1-1
V: TRBV4-1
size: NA

DNA: TGCGCCAGCAGCCAAGCCGGACAGGGGGCTGGCGAGCAGTACTTC
CDR3: CASSQAGQGAGEQYF
D: TRBD1
J: TRBJ2-7
V: TRBV4-1
size: few

DNA: TGTGCCAGCAGCATCGGACAGCTCCTTGGCTACACCTTC
CDR3: CASSIGQLLGYTF
D: NA
J: TRBJ1-2
V: TRBV7-9
size: NA

DNA: TGTGCCAGCTCACCAATCTACGCTAACACCGGGGAGCTGTTTTTT
CDR3: CASSPIYANTGELFF
D: NA
J: TRBJ2-2
V: TRBV18
size: few

DNA: TGTGCCAGCAGTCCCGGGACAGTGTGGGATGAAGCTTTCTTT
CDR3: CASSPGTVWDEAFF
D: TRBD1
J: TRBJ1-1
V: TRBV6-5
size: few

DNA: TGTGCCAGCAGCTTCGGGCAGGGGTTCTACGAGCAGTACTTC
CDR3: CASSFGQGFYEQYF
D: NA
J: TRBJ2-7
V: TRBV5-5
size: NA

DNA: TGTGCCAGCAGTCTCCTGGGTCGCAGCGGGCAAGAGACCCAGTACTTC
CDR3: CASSLLGRSGQETQYF
D: NA
J: TRBJ2-5
V: TRBV27
size: NA

DNA: TGTGCCAGCAGCTCGGGACAGGGGAAAGATACGCAGTATTTT
CDR3: CASSSGQGKDTQYF
D: TRBD1
J: TRBJ2-3
V: TRBV7-9
size: few

DNA: TGTGCCAGCAGCCAAGATCCCAGGGCCCGCCTCCTCTTC
CDR3: CASSQDPRARLLF
D: NA
J: TRBJ2-1
V: TRBV4-2
size: many

DNA: TGTGCCAGCTCACCACCGGGCCGGGAGACCCAGTACTTC
CDR3: CASSPPGRETQYF
D: NA
J: TRBJ2-5
V: TRBV18
size: few

DNA: TGTGCCAGCTCACCTACCAGATCTAACTATGGCTACACCTTC
CDR3: CASSPTRSNYGYTF
D: NA
J: TRBJ1-2
V: TRBV18
size: few

DNA: TGTGCCAGCAGCCAAACGACAGGGGGGACCTACAATGAGCAGTTCTTC
CDR3: CASSQTTGGTYNEQFF
D: TRBD1
J: TRBJ2-1
V: TRBV7-3
size: NA

DNA: TGTGCCAGCAGTCCCCCTTCCTCTGGGGCCAACGTCCTGACTTTC
CDR3: CASSPPSSGANVLTF
D: NA
J: TRBJ2-6
V: TRBV6-1
size: NA

DNA: TGCGCCAGCAGCTTGGCCCCCGGGCAGGGTGGCGAGCAGTACTTC
CDR3: CASSLAPGQGGEQYF
D: NA
J: TRBJ2-7
V: TRBV5-1
size: few

DNA: TGTGCCAGCAGCGTCCGGGACAGGGGAGTTGAAGCTTTCTTT
CDR3: CASSVRDRGVEAFF
D: TRBD1
J: TRBJ1-1
V: TRBV9
size: NA

DNA: TGTGCCAGCTCCGACGATAGGAGGGCAGGCTTCGATGAGCAGTTCTTC
CDR3: CASSDDRRAGFDEQFF
D: NA
J: TRBJ2-1
V: TRBV7-9
size: few

DNA: TGCGCCAGCAGCCTCACCATAACAGGGGGGGATGACAAAAACATTCAGTACTTC
CDR3: CASSLTITGGDDKNIQYF
D: NA
J: TRBJ2-4
V: TRBV5-1
size: NA

DNA: TGTGCCACCAGCAGATTAAAGACAGGGGGCTCCTATGGCTACACCTTC
CDR3: CATSRLKTGGSYGYTF
D: TRBD1
J: TRBJ1-2
V: TRBV15
size: NA

DNA: TGTGCCAGCAGCTTAGCGCCTAGCGGAGACTACGAGCAGTACTTC
CDR3: CASSLAPSGDYEQYF
D: TRBD2
J: TRBJ2-7
V: TRBV11-2
size: NA

DNA: TGTGCCAGCTCACCGATAAGGACAGGGATCGCCGACGAGCAGTACTTC
CDR3: CASSPIRTGIADEQYF
D: TRBD1
J: TRBJ2-7
V: TRBV18
size: few

DNA: TGTGCCAGCAGCTCTTGGTCGGAGGACAGTGACTATGGCTACACCTTC
CDR3: CASSSWSEDSDYGYTF
D: NA
J: TRBJ1-2
V: TRBV11-2
size: NA

DNA: TGTGCCAGCAGCGCGGGACAGGGACGGTTGATGAACACTGAAGCTTTCTTT
CDR3: CASSAGQGRLMNTEAFF
D: TRBD1
J: TRBJ1-1
V: TRBV5-4
size: NA

DNA: TGCGCCAGCAGCTTGGGGACTAGCGGAGGATACAATGAGCAGTTCTTC
CDR3: CASSLGTSGGYNEQFF
D: TRBD2
J: TRBJ2-1
V: TRBV5-1
size: few

DNA: TGCGCCAGCAGTGAGTCGATTGGGACAGGGAACACCGGGGAGCTGTTTTTT
CDR3: CASSESIGTGNTGELFF
D: TRBD1
J: TRBJ2-2
V: TRBV10-1
size: NA

DNA: TGTGCCAGTAGCCGTGCTGGAGGAACCTACGAGCAGTACTTC
CDR3: CASSRAGGTYEQYF
D: NA
J: TRBJ2-7
V: TRBV19
size: many

DNA: TGTGCCAGCAGCTTGGTGGCGGGCAGCACAGATACGCAGTATTTT
CDR3: CASSLVAGSTDTQYF
D: NA
J: TRBJ2-3
V: TRBV5-4
size: NA